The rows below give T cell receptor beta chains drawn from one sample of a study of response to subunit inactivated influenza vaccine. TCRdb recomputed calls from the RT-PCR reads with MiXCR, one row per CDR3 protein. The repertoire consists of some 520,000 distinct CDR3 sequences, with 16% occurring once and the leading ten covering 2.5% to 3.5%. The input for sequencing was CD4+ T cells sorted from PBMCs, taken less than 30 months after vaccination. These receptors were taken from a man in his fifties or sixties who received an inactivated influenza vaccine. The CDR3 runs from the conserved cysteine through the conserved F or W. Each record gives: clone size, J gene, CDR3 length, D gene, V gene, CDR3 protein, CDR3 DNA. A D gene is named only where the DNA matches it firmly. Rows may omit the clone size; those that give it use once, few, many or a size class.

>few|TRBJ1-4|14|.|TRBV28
CASSLTGTGEKLFF
TGTGCCAGCAGTTTAACGGGGACGGGTGAAAAACTGTTTTTT
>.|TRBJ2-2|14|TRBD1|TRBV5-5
CASTPGQSYGELFF
TGTGCCAGCACCCCGGGACAGAGTTACGGGGAGCTGTTTTTT
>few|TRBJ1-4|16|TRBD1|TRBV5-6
CASSLSGGQGIEKLFF
TGTGCCAGCAGCTTATCAGGAGGACAGGGAATTGAAAAACTGTTTTTT
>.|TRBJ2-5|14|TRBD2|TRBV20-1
CSAEKREPQETQYF
TGCAGTGCTGAAAAGCGGGAGCCGCAAGAGACCCAGTACTTC
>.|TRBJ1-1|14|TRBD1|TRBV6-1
CASNSDRGNTEAFF
TGTGCCAGCAACTCGGACAGGGGGAACACTGAAGCTTTCTTT
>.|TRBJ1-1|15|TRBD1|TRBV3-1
CASSQYDRESTEAFF
TGTGCCAGCAGCCAGTACGACAGGGAGAGCACTGAAGCTTTCTTT
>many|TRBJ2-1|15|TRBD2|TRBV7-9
CASRRAGTSVSEQFF
TGTGCCAGCAGAAGGGCCGGGACTAGCGTCAGTGAGCAGTTCTTC
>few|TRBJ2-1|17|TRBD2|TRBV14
CASSPYRLAGSYNEQFF
TGTGCCAGCAGCCCTTACAGACTAGCCGGCTCCTACAATGAGCAGTTCTTC
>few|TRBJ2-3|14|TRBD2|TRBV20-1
CSAIKGSGGDTQYF
TGCAGTGCCATAAAGGGTAGCGGGGGTGATACGCAGTATTTT
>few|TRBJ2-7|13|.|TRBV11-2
CASSLDPKYEQYF
TGTGCCAGCAGCTTAGACCCTAAATACGAGCAGTACTTC
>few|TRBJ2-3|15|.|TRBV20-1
CSAMTRRGGTDTQYF
TGCAGTGCTATGACCCGCCGTGGGGGCACAGATACGCAGTATTTT